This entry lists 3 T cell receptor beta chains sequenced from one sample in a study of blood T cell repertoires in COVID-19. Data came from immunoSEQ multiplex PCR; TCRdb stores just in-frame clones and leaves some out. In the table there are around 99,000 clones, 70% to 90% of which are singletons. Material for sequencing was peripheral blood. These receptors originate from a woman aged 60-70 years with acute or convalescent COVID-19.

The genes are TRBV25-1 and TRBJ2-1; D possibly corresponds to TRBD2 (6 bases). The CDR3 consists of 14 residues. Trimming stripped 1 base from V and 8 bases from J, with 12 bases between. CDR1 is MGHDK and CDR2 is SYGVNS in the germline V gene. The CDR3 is CASSEFGREYEQFF. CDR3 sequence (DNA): TGTGCCAGCAGTGAATTCGGACGGGAGTATGAGCAGTTCTTC.

CDR3 sequence (DNA): TGTGCCAGCTCACAATCGGGACTAGCGCAGAGCTCCTACAATGAGCAGTTCTTC. This translates into CASSQSGLAQSSYNEQFF. The chain employs TRBV18 and TRBJ2-1; TRBD2 agrees at 10 bases. The V gene end was trimmed by 4 bases and the J gene end by 0 bases; junction bases not matched to a gene: 9. Germline values: CDR1 KGHSH, CDR2 LQKENI. The CDR3 extends over 18 amino acids.

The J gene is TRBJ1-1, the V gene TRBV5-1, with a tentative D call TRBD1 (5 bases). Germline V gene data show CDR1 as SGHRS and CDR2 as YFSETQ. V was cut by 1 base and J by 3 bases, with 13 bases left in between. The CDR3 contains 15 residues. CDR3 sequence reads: CASSLKPGRDTEAFF. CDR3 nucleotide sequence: TGCGCCAGCAGCTTGAAGCCAGGGCGAGACACTGAAGCTTTCTTT.